The 30 T cell receptor beta chains below were found in one sample sequenced in a study of T cells after somatic rescue of genetic block. Clones were sequenced by immunoSEQ multiplex PCR, and TCRdb holds only the in-frame ones, with some missing. The profile shows roughly 55,000 clones, 90% to 96% of them singletons. The material sequenced was peripheral blood mononuclear cells (PBMCs). These receptor sequences come from a child younger than two.

The chain couples TRBV11-2 to TRBJ1-3; D is ambiguous. This CDR3 has 15 residues. Looked up from germline, CDR1 is SGHAT and CDR2 is FQNNGV. V was pared by 0 bases and J by 4 bases, with 10 bases between. The CDR3 DNA is TGTGCCAGCAGCTTAGATAAGGGAACGGGAAACACCATATATTTT. Encoded protein: CASSLDKGTGNTIYF.

V gene TRBV28 combines with J gene TRBJ2-5; D is possibly TRBD1 (6 bases). The V and J ends lost 2 bases and 4 bases respectively, with 8 bases between them. This CDR3 contains 13 residues. Germline V gene lookup returns CDR1 MDHEN and CDR2 SYDVKM. CDR3 DNA sequence: TGTGCCAGCAGTTTACCAGGGGCAGAGACCCAGTACTTC. This codes for CASSLPGAETQYF.

This clone was observed a handful of times. The chain links TRBV29-1 to TRBJ2-3; unclear D gene. CDR3 length equals 12 residues. CDR1 and CDR2 (germline): SQVTM, ANQGSEA. Between the trimmed V and J ends, which lost 7 bases and 0 bases, there was a span of 8 bases. CDR3 in amino acids: CSARPSTDTQYF. The CDR3 coding sequence is TGCAGCGCAAGGCCCAGCACAGATACGCAGTATTTT.

The CDR3 region has the DNA TGTGCCAGCAGTTTGTCGAACATGAACACTGAAGCTTTCTTT. Translating it yields CASSLSNMNTEAFF. This chain uses TRBV28 with TRBJ1-1, with D unclear. Looked up from germline, CDR1 is MDHEN and CDR2 is SYDVKM. This CDR3 has 14 residues. Trimming shortened V by 3 bases and J by 0 bases, and 8 bases separated the two germline ends.

The chain combines TRBV5-6 with TRBJ1-1; 7 nucleotides line up with TRBD1. The CDR3 has 14 amino acids. V shed 4 bases and J 5 bases; nucleotides not matched to a gene: 8. The germline V gene encodes CDR1 SGHDT and CDR2 YYEEEE. CDR3 bases: TGTGCCAGCAGCCCGGACAGGACGGGGACTGAAGCTTTCTTT. As protein: CASSPDRTGTEAFF. The full variable domain, with the rest looked up from reference TRBV5-6 and TRBJ1-1, is DAGVTQSPTHLIKTRGQQVTLRCSPKSGHDTVSWYQQALGQGPQFIFQYYEEEERQRGNFPDRFSGHQFPNYSSELNVNALLLGDSALYLCASSPDRTGTEAFFGQGTRLTVV.

V gene TRBV14 combines with J gene TRBJ1-3; 7 bases map to TRBD1. CDR3 length: 15 residues. Trimming removed 6 bases from V and 4 bases from J; junction bases left unmatched: 9. In germline, CDR1 is SGHDN, CDR2 FVKESK. CDR3: CASRTCRGAGNTIYF. For the CDR3, the DNA is TGTGCCAGCAGAACGTGCAGGGGGGCCGGAAACACCATATATTTT.

This clone was counted only a few times. The V gene is TRBV6-5, the J gene TRBJ1-2; no clear D. The CDR3 loop spans 12 amino acids. Germline CDR1 and CDR2: MNHEY and SVGAGI. The germline V and J ends were trimmed by 2 bases and 0 bases, with 1 base remaining between them. In DNA, the CDR3 is TGTGCCAGCAGTTACACTAACTATGGCTACACCTTC. Protein: CASSYTNYGYTF.

Only one count was recorded for this clone. This chain links TRBV4-3 with TRBJ2-1; TRBD2 matches 11 bases. Germline-derived CDR1 and CDR2 are LGHNA and YSLEER. There are 16 residues in the CDR3. V lost 4 bases to trimming and J lost 0 bases; unmatched junction nucleotides: 2. CDR3 nucleotide sequence: TGCGCCAGCAGCCCCGGGACTAGCGGCTCCTACAATGAGCAGTTCTTC. It is translated as CASSPGTSGSYNEQFF.

The chain has TRBV4-2 and TRBJ2-7; either TRBD1 or TRBD2 may fit D (5 bases each). CDR3 length: 17 amino acids. Germline V gene sequence: CDR1 LGHNA, CDR2 YNFKEQ. V was cut by 4 bases and J by 2 bases, with 21 bases left in between. CDR3 loop: CASSRPPTGPETYEQYF. In DNA, the CDR3 is TGTGCCAGCAGCCGCCCTCCCACGGGACCAGAAACCTACGAGCAGTACTTC.

The chain's CDR3 is CASSSEDRGNYGYTF. Written as DNA, the CDR3 is TGTGCCAGCAGCTCGGAGGACAGGGGAAACTATGGCTACACCTTC. The V and J genes are TRBV5-4 and TRBJ1-2; 9 bases fit TRBD1. Germline trimming cut 3 bases from V and 2 bases from J; bases unmatched to any gene: 5. Per germline, CDR1 SGHNT and CDR2 YYREEE (reference sequence). The CDR3 sequence is 15 residues long.

Only one count was recorded for this clone. This chain joins TRBV28 and TRBJ1-5; maybe TRBD1 (6 bases). Trimming pared 6 bases from V and 5 bases from J, leaving 20 bases between. Germline V lookup: CDR1 MDHEN, CDR2 SYDVKM. CDR3 size: 16 residues. The chain's CDR3 is CASSPPLQGVDQPQHF. The DNA of the CDR3 is TGTGCCAGCAGCCCTCCCCTACAGGGAGTGGATCAGCCCCAGCATTTT.

This rearrangement joins TRBV4-3 to TRBJ2-1; D ambiguous. This CDR3 comprises 18 residues. V gave up 0 bases and J gave up 4 bases, with 19 bases separating them. Germline CDR1 is LGHNA and CDR2 is YSLEER. CDR3 bases: TGCGCCAGCAGCCAAGATCCTTCGAGAAGCGTTAGGTACAATGAGCAGTTCTTC. Translated: CASSQDPSRSVRYNEQFF.

The chain has TRBV6-5 and TRBJ1-2; TRBD1 matches 12 bases. In germline, CDR1 is MNHEY, CDR2 SVGAGI. V trimming: 6 bases; J trimming: 5 bases; junction bases outside the gene matches: 4. This CDR3 contains 14 residues. The CDR3 protein is CASRPGQGAYGYTF. CDR3 bases: TGTGCCAGCAGACCGGGACAGGGGGCGTATGGCTACACCTTC.

Only one count was recorded for this clone. The rearrangement uses TRBV27 and TRBJ1-5; D unresolved. Trimming took 4 bases from V and 3 from J, leaving 10 bases between them. The CDR3 length is 14 residues. Germline CDR1 is MNHEY and CDR2 is SMNVEV (reference sequence). CDR3 sequence (DNA): TGTGCCAGCAGTTCTTCCGACAACAATCAGCCCCAGCATTTT. It codes for CASSSSDNNQPQHF.

A single count supports this clone. The CDR3: CAISATSRHTGELFF. The CDR3 region has the DNA TGTGCCATCAGTGCCACTAGCCGACACACCGGGGAGCTGTTTTTT. V is TRBV10-3 and J is TRBJ2-2, with a tentative D call TRBD2 (6 bases). Germline-derived CDR1 and CDR2 are ENHRY and SYGVKD. The CDR3 loop spans 15 amino acids. The V end was cut by 4 bases, the J end by 3 bases, with 12 bases between.

The chain uses TRBV6-5 and TRBJ2-7, with TRBD2 as a possible D gene (5 bases). The ends were cut back, 2 bases at V and 6 bases at J, with 5 bases in the middle. The CDR3 consists of 11 residues. The V gene's germline CDR1 is MNHEY and CDR2 SVGAGI. The CDR3 is CASSYGSEQYF. The CDR3 DNA reads as TGTGCCAGCAGTTACGGGAGCGAGCAGTACTTC.

The rearrangement links TRBV4-3 to TRBJ2-1; a possible D gene is TRBD2 (6 bases). CDR3 length: 17 amino acids. V gave up 0 bases and J gave up 4 bases, with 16 bases separating them. In germline, CDR1 is LGHNA, CDR2 YSLEER. For the CDR3, the DNA is TGCGCCAGCAGCCAAGATATCGGAGCGGGTACGTACAATGAGCAGTTCTTC. Translating it yields CASSQDIGAGTYNEQFF.

This chain links TRBV18 with TRBJ1-1; D is ambiguous. This CDR3 comprises 12 residues. Per germline, CDR1 KGHSH and CDR2 LQKENI. V was pared by 4 bases and J by 1 base, with 4 bases between. The chain's CDR3 is CASSQGNTEAFF. In DNA, the CDR3 is TGTGCCAGCTCACAGGGGAACACTGAAGCTTTCTTT.

The J gene is TRBJ2-7, the V gene TRBV27; TRBD2 agrees at 10 bases. The germline V gene encodes CDR1 MNHEY and CDR2 SMNVEV (reference sequence). The CDR3 runs to 14 residues. Trimming took 2 bases from V and 3 from J; bases not matched to a gene: 1. CDR3 DNA sequence: TGTGCCAGCAGTTTAAGGACTAGCGGCTACGAGCAGTACTTC. It specifies CASSLRTSGYEQYF.

This clone was observed once. The gene calls are TRBV6-4 and TRBJ2-1; D not certain. This CDR3 has 13 residues. CDR1 MRHNA and CDR2 SNTAGT come from the germline V gene. V was clipped by 0 bases and J by 7 bases, with 7 bases between them. CDR3 amino acids: CASSDSDGNEQFF. The CDR3 nucleotides read TGTGCCAGCAGTGACTCTGACGGAAATGAGCAGTTCTTC.

V gene TRBV27 combines with J gene TRBJ1-4, with D possibly matching TRBD1 (6 bases). Germline lookup yields CDR1 MNHEY and CDR2 SMNVEV (reference sequence). Between the trimmed V and J ends, which lost 10 bases and 8 bases, there was a span of 17 bases. The CDR3 sequence is 13 residues long. The CDR3 DNA sequence: TGTGCCACCAGATCCACAGGGAGGGAAAAACTGTTTTTT. Encoded protein: CATRSTGREKLFF.

This rearrangement joins TRBV7-2 to TRBJ2-1; the match to TRBD2 covers 8 bases. Germline trimming cut 6 bases from V and 6 bases from J; bases unmatched to any gene: 10. Looked up from germline, CDR1 is SGHTA and CDR2 is FQGNSA. The CDR3 is 15 amino acids. The CDR3 DNA is TGTGCCAGCAGTTTTAGCGGGAAGGTAGGCAATGAGCAGTTCTTC. This codes for CASSFSGKVGNEQFF.

V gene TRBV4-1 combines with J gene TRBJ2-7; no clear D. CDR3 length equals 13 residues. The germline V and J ends were trimmed by 0 bases and 1 base, with 4 bases remaining between them. The germline gives CDR1 MGHRA, CDR2 YSYEKL. This CDR3 reads CASSQEGSYEQYF. In DNA, the CDR3 is TGCGCCAGCAGCCAAGAAGGGTCCTACGAGCAGTACTTC.

J is TRBJ2-1 and V is TRBV7-8; perhaps TRBD2 as D (6 bases). The CDR3 is made up of 15 amino acids. In germline, CDR1 is SGHVS, CDR2 FQNEAQ. Trimming removed 2 bases from V and 0 bases from J, with 8 bases in between. The CDR3 DNA is TGTGCCAGCAGCTTACTAGCGAACTCCTACAATGAGCAGTTCTTC. Translation: CASSLLANSYNEQFF.

J is TRBJ1-2 and V is TRBV7-6; TRBD1 matches 9 bases. J gave up 0 bases and V 2 bases, and 1 base lay outside the gene matches. The CDR3 spans 15 residues. Germline CDR1 SGHVS, CDR2 FNYEAQ. The CDR3 coding sequence is TGTGCCAGCAGCTTACGACAGGGGGCTAACTATGGCTACACCTTC. This codes for CASSLRQGANYGYTF.

V gene TRBV5-5 combines with J gene TRBJ2-5, with a tentative D call TRBD1 (6 bases). The CDR3 sequence is 14 residues long. Trimming pared 0 bases from V and 2 bases from J, leaving 8 bases between. CDR1 and CDR2 (germline): SGHKS, YYEKEE (reference sequence). This CDR3 reads CASSLVRGQETQYF. Here the CDR3 DNA reads TGTGCCAGCAGCTTGGTAAGGGGGCAAGAGACCCAGTACTTC.

The V gene is TRBV7-6, the J gene TRBJ2-1, with 11 bases fitting TRBD2. The V gene end was trimmed by 5 bases and the J gene end by 3 bases; junction bases not matched to a gene: 9. Germline V gene lookup returns CDR1 SGHVS and CDR2 FNYEAQ. The CDR3 extends over 17 amino acids. CDR3 residues: CASSIYISGRDYNEQFF. The CDR3, as DNA: TGTGCCAGCAGCATATATATTAGCGGGAGGGACTACAATGAGCAGTTCTTC. Supplemented by reference TRBV7-6 and TRBJ2-1, the full variable domain reads GAGVSQSPRYKVTKRGQDVALRCDPISGHVSLYWYRQALGQGPEFLTYFNYEAQQDKSGLPNDRFSAERPEGSISTLTIQRTEQRDSAMYRCASSIYISGRDYNEQFFGPGTRLTVL.

This chain uses TRBV18 with TRBJ1-2; no clear D. The CDR3 is made up of 12 amino acids. Germline lookup yields CDR1 KGHSH and CDR2 LQKENI. V lost 3 bases and J lost 5, with 7 bases in between. As DNA, the CDR3 is TGTGCCAGCTCACCGGAAGAGTATGGCTACACCTTC. Protein product: CASSPEEYGYTF.

The J gene is TRBJ2-7, the V gene TRBV11-3; 8 positions agree with TRBD1. Germline trimming cut 5 bases from V and 4 bases from J; bases unmatched to any gene: 4. The CDR3 loop spans 13 amino acids. The V gene's germline CDR1 is SGHNT and CDR2 YENEEA. The CDR3 sequence: CASSRGTGYEQYF. As DNA, the CDR3 is TGTGCCAGCAGCCGGGGGACAGGATACGAGCAGTACTTC.

This sequence joins TRBV18 and TRBJ2-5; no definite D call. Germline CDR1 reads KGHSH; CDR2 reads LQKENI. V lost 4 bases to trimming and J lost 5 bases, with 5 bases between them. The CDR3 is made up of 11 amino acids. The CDR3 region is CASSRLETQYF. The CDR3 DNA reads as TGTGCCAGCTCACGATTGGAGACCCAGTACTTC.